Listed below are T cell receptor beta chains from one sample, sequenced in a study of radiation and T cells in renal cell carcinoma. Here immunoSEQ multiplex PCR was the method, and the copy in TCRdb shows in-frame clones only, minus some. The data contain 60,000 to 80,000 clones, over 80% of them singletons. This material consisted of blood, taken from a patient whose treatment included radiotherapy and nephrectomy. The source is a man in his sixties with renal cell carcinoma. Each CDR3 is given with its conserved first and last residue. Fields, in order: D gene, clone size, J gene, V gene, CDR3 protein, CDR3 DNA. D genes are given only for firm matches. Size is stated for part of the rows, as once, few or many counts, or as a class when the clone is expanded.

NA	NA	TRBJ2-2	TRBV27	CASSLLSKAGELFF	TGTGCCAGCAGTTTATTAAGCAAGGCCGGGGAGCTGTTTTTT
NA	NA	TRBJ1-3	TRBV6-5	CASSRDSGNTIYF	TGTGCCAGCAGCAGGGACTCTGGAAACACCATATATTTT
NA	NA	TRBJ1-5	TRBV27	CASSLRWSAQPQHF	TGTGCCAGCAGTTTACGGTGGTCGGCTCAGCCCCAGCATTTT
NA	NA	TRBJ2-1	TRBV11-3	CASSPAAGYNEQFF	TGTGCCAGCTCCCCGGCGGCGGGGTACAATGAGCAGTTCTTC
TRBD1	NA	TRBJ2-7	TRBV6-1	CASSEVWTGSEDEQYF	TGTGCCAGCAGTGAAGTTTGGACAGGGAGCGAAGACGAGCAGTACTTC
NA	NA	TRBJ1-1	TRBV6-6	CASSNRERNTEAFF	TGTGCCAGCAGTAACAGGGAGAGAAACACTGAAGCTTTCTTT
NA	NA	TRBJ2-3	TRBV29-1	CSVVFKFPPDTQYF	TGCAGCGTTGTATTTAAATTCCCTCCAGATACGCAGTATTTT
TRBD2	NA	TRBJ2-1	TRBV6-6	CASTLLAGGPYEQFF	TGTGCCAGCACCCTACTAGCGGGAGGGCCTTATGAGCAGTTCTTC
TRBD2	NA	TRBJ2-5	TRBV9	CASSPSGRAGQETQYF	TGTGCCAGCAGCCCGTCCGGGAGGGCCGGGCAAGAGACCCAGTACTTC
TRBD2	NA	TRBJ2-7	TRBV5-4	CASSPIATSGRTYEQYF	TGTGCCAGCAGCCCAATAGCCACTAGCGGGAGGACCTACGAGCAGTACTTC
NA	NA	TRBJ1-4	TRBV25-1	CASSEFGGAPEKLFF	TGTGCCAGCAGTGAATTTGGGGGCGCCCCTGAAAAACTGTTTTTT
NA	few	TRBJ2-2	TRBV5-4	CASSSRDGATGELFF	TGTGCCAGCAGCTCAAGGGACGGGGCCACCGGGGAGCTGTTTTTT
TRBD2	once	TRBJ2-5	TRBV19	CASSIGGGHTLETQYF	TGTGCCAGTAGTATAGGGGGAGGGCACACCCTGGAGACCCAGTACTTC
NA	NA	TRBJ1-6	TRBV30	CAWRGSYNSPLHF	TGTGCCTGGAGAGGCTCCTATAATTCACCCCTCCACTTT
TRBD2	NA	TRBJ2-7	TRBV27	CASSLEGGRTFYEQYF	TGTGCCAGCAGTTTAGAGGGCGGGAGGACGTTCTACGAGCAGTACTTC
TRBD1	NA	TRBJ2-5	TRBV19	CASSIPDRQETQYF	TGTGCCAGTAGTATCCCGGACAGGCAAGAGACCCAGTACTTC
NA	NA	TRBJ2-5	TRBV7-2	CASSLLVRVPLQETQYF	TGTGCCAGCAGCTTATTGGTACGGGTACCTCTACAAGAGACCCAGTACTTC
NA	NA	TRBJ2-2	TRBV7-2	CASSLGQAGFSGELFF	TGTGCCAGCAGCTTAGGTCAAGCGGGCTTTAGTGGGGAGCTGTTTTTT
TRBD1	NA	TRBJ2-5	TRBV5-8	CASSIGQGKGETQYF	TGTGCCAGCAGCATCGGACAGGGGAAAGGGGAGACCCAGTACTTC
TRBD2	NA	TRBJ2-5	TRBV2	CASRSDWTSGDLGETQYF	TGTGCCAGCAGATCGGACTGGACTAGCGGGGATTTGGGAGAGACCCAGTACTTC
NA	once	TRBJ1-5	TRBV7-7	CASSRNLNQPQHF	TGTGCCAGCAGCCGCAACCTGAATCAGCCCCAGCATTTT
NA	NA	TRBJ1-2	TRBV7-9	CASSPGGEAGAHGYTF	TGTGCCAGCAGCCCCGGGGGTGAGGCAGGGGCGCACGGCTACACCTTC
NA	NA	TRBJ2-5	TRBV18	CASSPVGGETQYF	TGTGCCAGCTCACCCGTGGGAGGTGAGACCCAGTACTTC
TRBD1	few	TRBJ1-1	TRBV5-1	CASSVGQGGTEAFF	TGCGCCAGCAGCGTTGGACAGGGAGGGACTGAAGCTTTCTTT
TRBD1	NA	TRBJ2-1	TRBV7-7	CASSLRTGNNNEQFF	TGTGCCAGCAGCTTAAGGACAGGAAACAACAATGAGCAGTTCTTC
NA	NA	TRBJ1-2	TRBV7-2	CASSLDRASGRYGYTF	TGTGCCAGCAGCTTAGACAGGGCATCCGGTCGCTATGGCTACACCTTC
TRBD1	NA	TRBJ1-2	TRBV27	CASSLSRTGRGYTF	TGTGCCAGCAGTTTATCAAGGACAGGAAGAGGCTACACCTTC
TRBD2	NA	TRBJ2-7	TRBV5-1	CASSLWREQPYEQYF	TGCGCCAGCAGCTTGTGGCGGGAGCAACCCTACGAGCAGTACTTC
NA	NA	TRBJ2-1	TRBV27	CASSHTRNNEQFF	TGTGCCAGCAGCCACACTAGAAACAATGAGCAGTTCTTC
TRBD1	NA	TRBJ1-5	TRBV13	CASSLGGPGGQPQHF	TGTGCCAGCAGCTTAGGTGGACCAGGGGGACAGCCCCAGCATTTT
NA	NA	TRBJ2-1	TRBV27	CASSYRAGYEQFF	TGTGCCAGCAGTTACAGGGCGGGGTATGAGCAGTTCTTC
TRBD2	NA	TRBJ2-7	TRBV7-3	CASSPSGDGLYEQYF	TGTGCCAGCAGCCCGAGCGGGGACGGACTCTACGAGCAGTACTTC
TRBD1	NA	TRBJ1-2	TRBV30	CAWSKRRDSLRDGYTF	TGTGCCTGGAGTAAAAGGCGGGACAGCCTCCGTGATGGCTACACCTTC
NA	NA	TRBJ2-7	TRBV6-1	CASRKGSSLHEQYF	TGTGCCAGCAGGAAGGGTTCCTCTCTCCACGAGCAGTACTTC
TRBD1	NA	TRBJ1-5	TRBV6-5	CASGQAAAEGQPQHF	TGTGCCAGCGGACAGGCGGCGGCGGAGGGTCAGCCCCAGCATTTT
TRBD2	NA	TRBJ2-5	TRBV5-1	CASSLTTSGTGETQYF	TGCGCCAGCAGCCTTACGACTAGCGGGACCGGGGAGACCCAGTACTTC
TRBD1	NA	TRBJ2-5	TRBV9	CASSTLPGQKETQYF	TGTGCCAGCAGCACGCTACCGGGACAGAAAGAGACCCAGTACTTC
TRBD2	NA	TRBJ2-1	TRBV9	CASTQWASGSHEQFF	TGTGCCAGCACCCAATGGGCTAGCGGGAGTCATGAGCAGTTCTTC